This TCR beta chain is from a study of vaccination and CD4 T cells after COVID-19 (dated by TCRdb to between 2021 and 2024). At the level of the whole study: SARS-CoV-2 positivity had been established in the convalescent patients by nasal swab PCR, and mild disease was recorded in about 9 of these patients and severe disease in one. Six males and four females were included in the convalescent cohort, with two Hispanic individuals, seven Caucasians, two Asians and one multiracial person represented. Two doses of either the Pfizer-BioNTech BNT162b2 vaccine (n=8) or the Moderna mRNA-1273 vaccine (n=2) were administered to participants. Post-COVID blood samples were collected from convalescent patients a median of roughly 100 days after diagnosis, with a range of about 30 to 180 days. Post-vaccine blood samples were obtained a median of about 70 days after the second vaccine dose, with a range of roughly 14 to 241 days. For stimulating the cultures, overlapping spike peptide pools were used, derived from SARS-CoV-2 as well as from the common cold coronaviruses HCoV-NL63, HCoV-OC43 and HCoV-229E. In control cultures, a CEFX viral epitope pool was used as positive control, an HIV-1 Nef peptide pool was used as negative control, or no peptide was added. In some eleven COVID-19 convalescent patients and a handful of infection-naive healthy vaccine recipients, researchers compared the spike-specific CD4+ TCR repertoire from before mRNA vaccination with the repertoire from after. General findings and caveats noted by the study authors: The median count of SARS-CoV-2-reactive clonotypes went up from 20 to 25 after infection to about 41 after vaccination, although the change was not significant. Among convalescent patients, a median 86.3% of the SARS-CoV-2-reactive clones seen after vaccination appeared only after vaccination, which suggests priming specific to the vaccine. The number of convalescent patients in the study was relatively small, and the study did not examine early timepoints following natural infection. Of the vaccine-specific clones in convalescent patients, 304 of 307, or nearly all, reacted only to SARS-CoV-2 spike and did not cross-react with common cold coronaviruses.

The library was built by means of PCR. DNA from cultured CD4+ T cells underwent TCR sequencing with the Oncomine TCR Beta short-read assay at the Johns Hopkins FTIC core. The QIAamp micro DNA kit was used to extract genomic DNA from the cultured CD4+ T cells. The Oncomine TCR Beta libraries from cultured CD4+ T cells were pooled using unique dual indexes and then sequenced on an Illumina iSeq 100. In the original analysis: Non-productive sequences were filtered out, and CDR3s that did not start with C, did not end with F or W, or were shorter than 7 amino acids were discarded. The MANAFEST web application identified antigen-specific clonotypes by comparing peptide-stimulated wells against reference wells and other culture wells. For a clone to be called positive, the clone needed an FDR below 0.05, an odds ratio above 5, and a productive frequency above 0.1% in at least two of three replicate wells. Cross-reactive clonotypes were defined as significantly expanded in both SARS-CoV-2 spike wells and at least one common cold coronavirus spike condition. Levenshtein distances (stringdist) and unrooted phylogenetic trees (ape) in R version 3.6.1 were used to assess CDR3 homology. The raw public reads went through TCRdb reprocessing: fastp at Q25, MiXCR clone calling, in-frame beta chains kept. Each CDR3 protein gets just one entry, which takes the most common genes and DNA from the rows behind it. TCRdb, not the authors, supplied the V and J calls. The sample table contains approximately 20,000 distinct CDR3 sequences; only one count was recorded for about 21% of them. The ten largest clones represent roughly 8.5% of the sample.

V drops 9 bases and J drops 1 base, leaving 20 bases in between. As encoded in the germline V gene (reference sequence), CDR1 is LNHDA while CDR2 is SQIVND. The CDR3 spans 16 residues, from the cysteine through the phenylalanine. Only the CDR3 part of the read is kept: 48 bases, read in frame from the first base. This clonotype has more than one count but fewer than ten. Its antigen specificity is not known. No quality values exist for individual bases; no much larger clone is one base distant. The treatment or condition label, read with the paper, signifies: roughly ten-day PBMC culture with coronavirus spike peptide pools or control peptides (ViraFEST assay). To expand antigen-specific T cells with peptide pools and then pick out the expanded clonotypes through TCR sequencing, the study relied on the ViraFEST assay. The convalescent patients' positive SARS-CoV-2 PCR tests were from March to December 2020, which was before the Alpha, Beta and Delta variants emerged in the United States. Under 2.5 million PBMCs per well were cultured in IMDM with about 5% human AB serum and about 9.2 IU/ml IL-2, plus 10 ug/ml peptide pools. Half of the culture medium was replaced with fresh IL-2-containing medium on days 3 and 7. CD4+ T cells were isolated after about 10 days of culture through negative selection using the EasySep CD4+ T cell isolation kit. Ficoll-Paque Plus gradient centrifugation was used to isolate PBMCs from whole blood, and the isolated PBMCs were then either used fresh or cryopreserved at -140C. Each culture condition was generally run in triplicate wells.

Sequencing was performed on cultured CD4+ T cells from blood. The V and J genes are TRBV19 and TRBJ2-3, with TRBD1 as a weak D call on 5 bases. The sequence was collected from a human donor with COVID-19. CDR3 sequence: CASQDGAQTGTDTQYF. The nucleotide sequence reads TGTGCCAGCCAGGATGGGGCCCAAACCGGCACAGATACGCAGTATTTT.